Listed below are T cell receptor beta chains from one sample, sequenced in a study of preoperative IRX-2 immunotherapy in early breast cancer. Here immunoSEQ multiplex PCR was the method, and the copy in TCRdb shows in-frame clones only, minus some. This sample yields fewer than 30,000 clones, of which 90% are seen a single time; roughly 10% belongs to the top ten. This specimen was taken from a patient treated with IRX-2 immunotherapy. The source is a human donor with breast cancer. Both conserved end residues are part of each CDR3. The D gene is left open where the match is weak. Clone size is not always given. Where it is, it says once, few, many or a class for expanded clones.

abundance	d_gene	j_gene	v_gene	CDR3nt	CDR3aa
NA	TRBD2	TRBJ2-1	TRBV14	TGTGCCAGCAGCCAAGCAGCGGGAGGGGGAAATGAGCAGTTCTTC	CASSQAAGGGNEQFF
NA	TRBD1	TRBJ2-2	TRBV7-9	TGTGCCAGCAGCCAACAGGGGGCAGTAGGCACCGGGGAGCTGTTTTTT	CASSQQGAVGTGELFF
NA	TRBD2	TRBJ2-5	TRBV10-2	TGCGCCAGCAGGGGGACTAGCGGGAGAGAGACCCAGTACTTC	CASRGTSGRETQYF
NA	NA	TRBJ1-5	TRBV30	TGTGCCTGGAGTTTAGCCGGGGATCTCAATCAGCCCCAGCATTTT	CAWSLAGDLNQPQHF
NA	TRBD2	TRBJ2-2	TRBV7-2	TGTGCCAGCAGCCCCCGGACTAGCGGGAACGGGGAGCTGTTTTTT	CASSPRTSGNGELFF
NA	TRBD1	TRBJ2-1	TRBV6-6	TGTGCCAGCATCTCGCGACAGGGGGGGCTCAATGAGCAGTTCTTC	CASISRQGGLNEQFF
once	NA	TRBJ2-7	TRBV5-1	TGCGCCAGCAGCTTAACAGGTAGGCTCGACGAGCAGTACTTC	CASSLTGRLDEQYF
NA	NA	TRBJ1-6	TRBV19	TGTGCCAGTAGTATAGTTCCAGGGCGGAATTCACCCCTCCACTTT	CASSIVPGRNSPLHF
NA	NA	TRBJ1-1	TRBV6-5	TGTGCCGGGGGGGGGCGCAGGGAAGTTTGCACTGAAGCTTTCTTT	CAGGGRREVCTEAFF
NA	TRBD2	TRBJ2-1	TRBV6-5	TGTGCCAGCAGTCCTAGCGGGAGGCTGTACAATGAGCAGTTCTTC	CASSPSGRLYNEQFF
few	NA	TRBJ2-3	TRBV5-1	TGCGCCAGCAGCTTTCCAGTCTCCGGGAAAGAGGGAGATACGCAGTATTTT	CASSFPVSGKEGDTQYF
NA	NA	TRBJ2-5	TRBV5-1	TGCGCCAGCAGCTTCTTCTCCTCCGGATTAGGAGAGACCCAGTACTTC	CASSFFSSGLGETQYF
NA	NA	TRBJ2-2	TRBV9	TGTGCCAGCAGCGTAGTGAATCCGGGTCACACCGGGGAGCTGTTTTTT	CASSVVNPGHTGELFF
NA	NA	TRBJ1-4	TRBV7-6	TGTGCCAGCAGCGCCGGACAGCTTAAGAGGAATGAAAAACTGTTTTTT	CASSAGQLKRNEKLFF
NA	TRBD2	TRBJ2-1	TRBV5-4	TGTGCCAGCAGCCCGACTACTAGCGGGAGGGCCCGGGACAATGAGCAGTTCTTC	CASSPTTSGRARDNEQFF
NA	NA	TRBJ1-1	TRBV5-1	TGCGCCAGCAGCTTACGGGTAGAGAACACTGAAGCTTTCTTT	CASSLRVENTEAFF